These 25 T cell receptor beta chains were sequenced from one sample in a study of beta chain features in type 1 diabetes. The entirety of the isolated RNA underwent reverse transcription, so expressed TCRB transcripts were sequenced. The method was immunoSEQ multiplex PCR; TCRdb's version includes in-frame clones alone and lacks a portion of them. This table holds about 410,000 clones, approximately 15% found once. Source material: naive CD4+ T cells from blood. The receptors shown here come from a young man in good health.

CDR3 in amino acids: CASSEGENTEAFF. The DNA of the CDR3 is TGTGCCAGCAGTGAAGGGGAGAACACTGAAGCTTTCTTT. The chain combines TRBV25-1 with TRBJ1-1, with D hard to call. This CDR3 is 13 amino acids long. Per the germline V gene, CDR1 is MGHDK and CDR2 is SYGVNS. With 2 bases removed from V and 1 base from J, the gap between germline ends came to 5 bases.

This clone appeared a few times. The CDR3 loop is CAISPASYEQYF. The CDR3 DNA reads TGTGCCATCAGCCCCGCCAGCTACGAGCAGTACTTC. This chain connects TRBV10-3 to TRBJ2-7; D uncertain. Trimming left V 6 bases short and J 3 bases short, with 9 bases between. The germline V gene has CDR1 ENHRY and CDR2 SYGVKD. The CDR3 spans 12 residues.

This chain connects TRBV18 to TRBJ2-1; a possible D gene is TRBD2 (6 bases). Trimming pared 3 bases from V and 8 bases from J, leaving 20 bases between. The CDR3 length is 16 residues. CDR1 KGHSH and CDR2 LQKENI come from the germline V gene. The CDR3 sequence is CASSPLPGTGGHEQFF. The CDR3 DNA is TGTGCCAGCTCACCTCTCCCCGGGACTGGAGGCCATGAGCAGTTCTTC.

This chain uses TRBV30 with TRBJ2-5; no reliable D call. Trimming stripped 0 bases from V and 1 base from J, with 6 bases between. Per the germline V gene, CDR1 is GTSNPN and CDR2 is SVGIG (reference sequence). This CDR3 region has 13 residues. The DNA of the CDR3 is TGTGCCTGGAGTGTACAAGCCCAAGAGACCCAGTACTTC. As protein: CAWSVQAQETQYF. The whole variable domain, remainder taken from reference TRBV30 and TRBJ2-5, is SQTIHQWPATLVQPVGSPLSLECTVEGTSNPNLYWYRQAAGRGLQLLFYSVGIGQISSEVPQNLSASRPQDRQFILSSKKLLLSDSGFYLCAWSVQAQETQYFGPGTRLLVL.

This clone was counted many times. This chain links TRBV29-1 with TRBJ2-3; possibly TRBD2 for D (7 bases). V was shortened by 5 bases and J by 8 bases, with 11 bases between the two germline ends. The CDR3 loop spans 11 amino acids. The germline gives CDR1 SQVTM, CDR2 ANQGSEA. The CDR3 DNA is TGCAGCGTTCACAGGGAGGGTACGCAGTATTTT. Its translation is CSVHREGTQYF.

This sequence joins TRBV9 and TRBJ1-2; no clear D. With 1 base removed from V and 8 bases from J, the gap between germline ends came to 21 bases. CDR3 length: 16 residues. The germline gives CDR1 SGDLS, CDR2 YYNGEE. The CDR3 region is CASSVSSRSVWTGYTF. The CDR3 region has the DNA TGTGCCAGCAGCGTATCCTCGCGGTCGGTCTGGACCGGCTACACCTTC.

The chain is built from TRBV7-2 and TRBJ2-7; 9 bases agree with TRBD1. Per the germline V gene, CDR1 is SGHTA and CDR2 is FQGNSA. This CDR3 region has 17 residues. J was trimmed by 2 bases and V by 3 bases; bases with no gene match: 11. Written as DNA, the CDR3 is TGTGCCAGCAGCTTTTACACAGGGGGCGACATCGCCTACGAGCAGTACGTC. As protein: CASSFYTGGDIAYEQYV.

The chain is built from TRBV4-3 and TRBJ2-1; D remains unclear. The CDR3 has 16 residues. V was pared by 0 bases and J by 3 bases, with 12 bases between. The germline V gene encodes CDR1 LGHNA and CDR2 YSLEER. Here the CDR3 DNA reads TGCGCCAGCAGCCAAGATCAGTTGGGTAACTACAATGAGCAGTTCTTC. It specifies CASSQDQLGNYNEQFF.

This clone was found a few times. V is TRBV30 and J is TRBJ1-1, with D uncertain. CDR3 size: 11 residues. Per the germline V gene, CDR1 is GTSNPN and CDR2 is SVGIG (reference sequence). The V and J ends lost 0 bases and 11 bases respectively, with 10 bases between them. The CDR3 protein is CAWSVGQDAFF. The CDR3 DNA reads TGTGCCTGGAGTGTAGGGCAGGACGCTTTCTTT.

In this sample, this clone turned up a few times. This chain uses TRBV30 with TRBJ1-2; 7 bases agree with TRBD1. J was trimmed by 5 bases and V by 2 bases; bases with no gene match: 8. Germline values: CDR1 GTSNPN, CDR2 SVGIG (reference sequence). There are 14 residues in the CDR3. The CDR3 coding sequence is TGTGCCTGGAGTTCTCAGACAGGGTGGTATGGCTACACCTTC. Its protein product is CAWSSQTGWYGYTF.

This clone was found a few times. This CDR3 reads CASSHRMTAGELFF. The CDR3 region has the DNA TGTGCCAGCAGTCACCGGATGACGGCCGGGGAGCTGTTTTTT. This rearrangement joins TRBV14 to TRBJ2-2; D is undetermined. This CDR3 is built from 14 residues. Germline CDR1 SGHDN, CDR2 FVKESK. The germline V and J ends were trimmed by 6 bases and 6 bases, with 14 bases remaining between them.

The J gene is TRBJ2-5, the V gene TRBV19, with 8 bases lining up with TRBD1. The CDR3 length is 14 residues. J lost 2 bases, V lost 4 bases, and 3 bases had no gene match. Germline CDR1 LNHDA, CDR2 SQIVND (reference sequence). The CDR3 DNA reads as TGTGCCAGTAGTAGCTGGACAGGGCAAGAGACCCAGTACTTC. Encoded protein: CASSSWTGQETQYF.

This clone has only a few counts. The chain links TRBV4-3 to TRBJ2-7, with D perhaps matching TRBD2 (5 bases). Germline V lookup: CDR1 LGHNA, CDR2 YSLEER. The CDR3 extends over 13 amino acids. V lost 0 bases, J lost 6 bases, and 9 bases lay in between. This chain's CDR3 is CASSQDAGREQYF. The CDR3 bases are TGCGCCAGCAGCCAAGATGCGGGTCGCGAGCAGTACTTC.

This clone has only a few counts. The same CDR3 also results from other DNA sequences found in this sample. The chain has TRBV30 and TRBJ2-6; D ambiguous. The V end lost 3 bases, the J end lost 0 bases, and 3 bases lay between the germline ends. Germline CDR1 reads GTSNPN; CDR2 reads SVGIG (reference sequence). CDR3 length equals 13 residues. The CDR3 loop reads CAWSTSGANVLTF. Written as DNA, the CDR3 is TGTGCCTGGAGCACCTCTGGGGCCAACGTCCTGACTTTC.

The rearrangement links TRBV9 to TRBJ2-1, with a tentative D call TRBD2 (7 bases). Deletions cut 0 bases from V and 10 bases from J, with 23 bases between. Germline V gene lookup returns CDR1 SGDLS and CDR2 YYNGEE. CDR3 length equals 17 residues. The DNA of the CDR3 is TGTGCCAGCAGCGTAGACCCCCCGGGGGGCCGTTTGCGCGAGCAGTTCTTC. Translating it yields CASSVDPPGGRLREQFF.

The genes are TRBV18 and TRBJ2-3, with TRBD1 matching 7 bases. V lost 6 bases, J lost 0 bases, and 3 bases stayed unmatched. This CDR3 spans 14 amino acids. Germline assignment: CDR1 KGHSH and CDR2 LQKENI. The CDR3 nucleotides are TGTGCCAGCTCCCGGGGACAGAGCACAGATACGCAGTATTTT. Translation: CASSRGQSTDTQYF.

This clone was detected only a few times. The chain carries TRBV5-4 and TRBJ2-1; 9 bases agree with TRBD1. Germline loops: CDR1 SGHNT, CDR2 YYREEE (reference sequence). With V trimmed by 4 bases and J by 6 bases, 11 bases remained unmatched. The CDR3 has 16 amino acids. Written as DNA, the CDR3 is TGTGCCAGCAGCGCCGAGGGACAGGGATCCCGCAATGAGCAGTTCTTC. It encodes CASSAEGQGSRNEQFF. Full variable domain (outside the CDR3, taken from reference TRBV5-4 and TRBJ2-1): ETGVTQSPTHLIKTRGQQVTLRCSSQSGHNTVSWYQQALGQGPQFIFQYYREEENGRGNFPPRFSGLQFPNYSSELNVNALELDDSALYLCASSAEGQGSRNEQFFGPGTRLTVL.

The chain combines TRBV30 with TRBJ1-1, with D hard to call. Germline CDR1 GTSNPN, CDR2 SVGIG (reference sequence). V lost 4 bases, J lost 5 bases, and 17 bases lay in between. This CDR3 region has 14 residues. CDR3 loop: CAWISYLGRTEAFF. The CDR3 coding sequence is TGTGCCTGGATTTCTTACTTGGGTCGTACTGAAGCTTTCTTT.

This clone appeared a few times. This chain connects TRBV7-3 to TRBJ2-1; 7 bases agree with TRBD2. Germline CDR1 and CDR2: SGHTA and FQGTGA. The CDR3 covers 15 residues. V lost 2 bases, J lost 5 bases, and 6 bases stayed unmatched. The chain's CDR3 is CASSLDGLGNNEQFF. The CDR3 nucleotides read TGTGCCAGCAGCTTAGACGGACTAGGGAACAATGAGCAGTTCTTC.

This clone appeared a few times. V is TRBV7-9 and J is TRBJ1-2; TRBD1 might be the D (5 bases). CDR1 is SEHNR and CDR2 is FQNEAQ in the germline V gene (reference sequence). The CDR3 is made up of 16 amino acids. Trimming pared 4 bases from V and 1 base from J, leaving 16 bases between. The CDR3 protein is CASSYGQGRRNYGYTF. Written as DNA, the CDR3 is TGTGCCAGCAGCTACGGACAAGGCCGTCGTAACTATGGCTACACCTTC.

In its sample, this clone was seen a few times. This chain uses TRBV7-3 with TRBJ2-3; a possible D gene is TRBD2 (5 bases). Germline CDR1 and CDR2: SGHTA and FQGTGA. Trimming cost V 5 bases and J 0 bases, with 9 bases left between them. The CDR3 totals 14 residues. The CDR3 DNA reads TGTGCCAGCAGCCGTCGGGGAAGCACAGATACGCAGTATTTT. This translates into CASSRRGSTDTQYF.

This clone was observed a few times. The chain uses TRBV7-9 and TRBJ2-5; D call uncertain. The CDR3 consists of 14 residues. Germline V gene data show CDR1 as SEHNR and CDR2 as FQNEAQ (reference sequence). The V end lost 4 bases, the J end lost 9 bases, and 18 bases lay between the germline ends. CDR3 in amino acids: CASSSAPEKLSQYF. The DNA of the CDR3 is TGTGCCAGCAGCTCCGCTCCGGAAAAATTGTCCCAGTACTTC. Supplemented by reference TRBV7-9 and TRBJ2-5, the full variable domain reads DTGVSQNPRHKITKRGQNVTFRCDPISEHNRLYWYRQTLGQGPEFLTYFQNEAQLEKSRLLSDRFSAERPKGSFSTLEIQRTEQGDSAMYLCASSSAPEKLSQYFGPGTRLLVL.

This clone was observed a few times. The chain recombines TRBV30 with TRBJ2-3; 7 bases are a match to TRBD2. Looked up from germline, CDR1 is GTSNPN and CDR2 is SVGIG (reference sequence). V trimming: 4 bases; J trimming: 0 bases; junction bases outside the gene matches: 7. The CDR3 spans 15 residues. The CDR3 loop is CAWNQFSGSTDTQYF. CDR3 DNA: TGTGCCTGGAATCAATTTAGCGGGAGCACAGATACGCAGTATTTT.

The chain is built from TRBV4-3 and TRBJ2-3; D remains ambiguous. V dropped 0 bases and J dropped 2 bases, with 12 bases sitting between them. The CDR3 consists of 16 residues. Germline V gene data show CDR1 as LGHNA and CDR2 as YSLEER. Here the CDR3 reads CASSQELRLLTDTQYF. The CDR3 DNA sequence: TGCGCCAGCAGCCAAGAATTGAGACTCCTCACAGATACGCAGTATTTT.

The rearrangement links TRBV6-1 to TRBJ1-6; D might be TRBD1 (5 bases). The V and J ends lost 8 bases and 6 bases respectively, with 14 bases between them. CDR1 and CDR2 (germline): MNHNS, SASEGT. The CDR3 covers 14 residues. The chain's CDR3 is CASVGGSANSPLHF. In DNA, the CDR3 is TGTGCCAGCGTGGGGGGGTCGGCTAATTCACCCCTCCACTTT.